The source of this TCR beta chain is a study of blood T cells in healthy people across ages. Through a sample-barcoded 5' primer and a J-beta primer mix, a second PCR was run for about 6 to 11 cycles. TCRdb reprocessed the 5' RACE reads with MiXCR, giving one entry per CDR3 protein. The sample yields some 800,000 distinct CDR3 sequences, 25% seen once. The CDR3 totals 15 residues. CDR1 and CDR2 (germline): SGHDN, FVKESK. V shed 0 bases and J shed 5 bases, with 13 bases lying between them. The data were also submitted as part of a second study, on T cells of mothers and their children. That work states: At a sensitivity of around 100 clones per million clonotypes, no persistent microchimeric T cell clones appeared.

The sequenced sample was blood. The source is a boy between 10 and 17 years old in good health. V and J are TRBV14 and TRBJ1-1; perhaps TRBD1 as D (6 bases). CDR3 residues: CASSQERGRRTEAFF. In DNA form, the CDR3 reads TGTGCCAGCAGCCAAGAGCGGGGGCGGAGGACTGAAGCTTTCTTT.